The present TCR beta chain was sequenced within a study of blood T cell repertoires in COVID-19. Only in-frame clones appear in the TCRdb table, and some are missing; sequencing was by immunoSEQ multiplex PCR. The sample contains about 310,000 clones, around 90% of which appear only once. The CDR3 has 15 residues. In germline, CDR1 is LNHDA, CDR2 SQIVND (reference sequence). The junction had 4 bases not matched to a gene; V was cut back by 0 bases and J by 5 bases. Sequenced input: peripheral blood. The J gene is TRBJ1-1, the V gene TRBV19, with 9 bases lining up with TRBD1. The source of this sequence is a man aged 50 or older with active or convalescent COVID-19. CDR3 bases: TGTGCCAGTAGTATAGACCACAGGGGGCGTACTGAAGCTTTCTTT. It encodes CASSIDHRGRTEAFF.